Listed below are T cell receptor beta chains from one sample, sequenced in a study of T cell repertoires in cytomegalovirus infection. Each CDR3 protein is one row after TCRdb ran MiXCR on the reads. This repertoire shows approximately 180,000 distinct CDR3 sequences, approximately 19% found once; its top ten account for 2.5% to 3%. Sequencing was done on a sample of PBMCs. These receptors were obtained from a human donor in good health (CMV status not recorded). Some clones in this sample may be carry-over from other donors' samples. The conserved cysteine and the conserved F or W are not part of the CDR3 here. Fields, in order: J gene, V gene, clone size, CDR3 protein. Clone size is stated in some rows and not others, as once, few, many or a class when expanded.

J: TRBJ2-6
V: TRBV7-2
size: many
CDR3: ASSTGGYHRDGANVLT

J: TRBJ2-5
V: TRBV11-2
size: -
CDR3: ASSPPGRGLETQY

J: TRBJ2-5
V: TRBV7-2
size: many
CDR3: ASSLERLVVETQY

J: TRBJ2-2
V: TRBV28
size: -
CDR3: ASTQTGLAGVGTGELF

J: TRBJ2-5
V: TRBV7-2
size: many
CDR3: ASSPDSFSGTQY

J: TRBJ2-3
V: TRBV27
size: few
CDR3: ASSHRLTIQGTGFSYTDTQY

J: TRBJ1-1
V: TRBV11-3
size: many
CDR3: ASSLSGIGGTEAF

J: TRBJ1-1
V: TRBV7-2
size: few
CDR3: ASSTTGGIGTEAF

J: TRBJ1-1
V: TRBV14
size: few
CDR3: ASSQDTGGWAEAF

J: TRBJ2-7
V: TRBV7-8
size: many
CDR3: ASSLEGAASYEQY

J: TRBJ2-1
V: TRBV5-6
size: -
CDR3: ASSTTLHNEQF

J: TRBJ2-5
V: TRBV12-3/TRBV12-4
size: once
CDR3: ASSVAPETQY

J: TRBJ1-1
V: TRBV11-3
size: -
CDR3: ASSLDSGDEAF

J: TRBJ2-5
V: TRBV28
size: many
CDR3: ASRTQGQGDPPKETQY

J: TRBJ1-4
V: TRBV7-2
size: many
CDR3: ASSPRVGDEKLF

J: TRBJ2-7
V: TRBV6-1
size: -
CDR3: ASTPGTASYEQY

J: TRBJ1-4
V: TRBV5-6
size: few
CDR3: ASSLWGFGNEKLF

J: TRBJ2-7
V: TRBV12-3/TRBV12-4
size: -
CDR3: ASSLSGSTPYEQY

J: TRBJ1-1
V: TRBV10-3
size: few
CDR3: AIGHLNTEAF

J: TRBJ2-3
V: TRBV6-1
size: -
CDR3: ASSETVTDTQY

J: TRBJ1-2
V: TRBV6-2/TRBV6-3
size: many
CDR3: ASSFPGAPDGYT

J: TRBJ2-5
V: TRBV9
size: -
CDR3: ASSPTSGGHTQY

J: TRBJ1-1
V: TRBV7-6
size: many
CDR3: ASSLAGQNTEAF

J: TRBJ2-7
V: TRBV30
size: -
CDR3: AWSKSGRTYEQY

J: TRBJ2-7
V: TRBV5-4
size: -
CDR3: ASSLGGQGTHEQY

J: TRBJ2-3
V: TRBV7-8
size: many
CDR3: ASSPGQTDTQY

J: TRBJ2-7
V: TRBV20-1
size: few
CDR3: SARDKFRTGYEQY

J: TRBJ1-1
V: TRBV5-1
size: -
CDR3: ASSWDGTNTEAF

J: TRBJ2-1
V: TRBV7-9
size: -
CDR3: ASRPIAGADNEQF

J: TRBJ2-2
V: TRBV7-6
size: few
CDR3: ASSYEGGTGELF

J: TRBJ2-7
V: TRBV5-1
size: many
CDR3: ASSLGTAFLEQY

J: TRBJ1-2
V: TRBV28
size: few
CDR3: ASSSRAAGYT

J: TRBJ2-5
V: TRBV19
size: -
CDR3: ASSRGQGPETQY

J: TRBJ1-5
V: TRBV7-2
size: many
CDR3: ASNNLRNQPQH

J: TRBJ2-7
V: TRBV12-3/TRBV12-4
size: few
CDR3: ASSFGTGDYEQY

J: TRBJ2-3
V: TRBV5-1
size: few
CDR3: ASSSRSGTDTQY

J: TRBJ2-4
V: TRBV19
size: few
CDR3: ASSIVVVGFNIQY

J: TRBJ2-4
V: TRBV12-3/TRBV12-4
size: -
CDR3: ASSLKGISAKNIQY

J: TRBJ1-4
V: TRBV5-1
size: -
CDR3: ASRPGQVAANEKLF

J: TRBJ2-5
V: TRBV2
size: -
CDR3: ASSRDGALGQETQY

J: TRBJ2-7
V: TRBV5-1
size: many
CDR3: ASSKDRGRYEQY

J: TRBJ2-7
V: TRBV7-3
size: -
CDR3: ASSSGPHSYEQY

J: TRBJ2-7
V: TRBV7-2
size: many
CDR3: ASSLGVGKNEQY

J: TRBJ2-1
V: TRBV10-3
size: -
CDR3: AISSRTYNEQF

J: TRBJ2-1
V: TRBV29-1
size: few
CDR3: SGSAGSNEQF

J: TRBJ2-5
V: TRBV12-3/TRBV12-4
size: few
CDR3: ASSLGGAGTQY

J: TRBJ1-5
V: TRBV12-3/TRBV12-4
size: few
CDR3: ASSPRGGQGLNQPQH

J: TRBJ1-1
V: TRBV5-1
size: few
CDR3: ASSYRDLNTEAF

J: TRBJ2-2
V: TRBV6-5
size: -
CDR3: ASSSLPTGGYTGELF

J: TRBJ2-1
V: TRBV7-2
size: many
CDR3: ASSRKHDNEQF

J: TRBJ2-5
V: TRBV2
size: few
CDR3: ASSPDRGRVETQY

J: TRBJ1-3
V: TRBV6-5
size: many
CDR3: ASSYSGGISGNTIY

J: TRBJ2-2
V: TRBV6-2/TRBV6-3
size: few
CDR3: ASSYSASGELF

J: TRBJ2-3
V: TRBV19
size: few
CDR3: ASSKSTRSSTDTQY

J: TRBJ1-1
V: TRBV28
size: -
CDR3: ASSLAGTGRNTEAF

J: TRBJ2-6
V: TRBV19
size: -
CDR3: ASSIGDSSGANVLT

J: TRBJ2-1
V: TRBV7-2
size: many
CDR3: ASSPTTGTSGYNEQF

J: TRBJ2-2
V: TRBV11-2
size: many
CDR3: ASSFRGGLF

J: TRBJ2-1
V: TRBV28
size: many
CDR3: ASSDRNEQF